Listed here are 7 T cell receptor beta chains from one sample, sequenced in a study of T cells after yellow fever vaccination. TCRdb recomputed calls from the 5' RACE reads with MiXCR, one row per CDR3 protein. The top ten clones hold over 25% of a sample with 78,000 or so distinct CDR3 sequences, more than 5.5% of them seen once. The sequencing here drew on CD8+ T cells sorted from PBMCs, taken roughly 10 days after the first yellow fever vaccination. The receptors derive from a man younger than 35 who received the YFV17D yellow fever vaccine.

The sample holds many counts of this clonotype. The chain recombines TRBV29-1 with TRBJ2-6; no firm D call. The V gene lost 4 bases and the J gene lost 0 bases, with 16 bases spanning the gap. CDR3 length: 17 residues. Germline values: CDR1 SQVTM, CDR2 ANQGSEA. In DNA form, the CDR3 reads TGCAGCGTTGCTTTAGGAATGAAGGTCTCTGGGGCCAACGTCCTGACTTTC. This encodes CSVALGMKVSGANVLTF.

This clonotype was seen at least ten times. V usage is TRBV6-1 and J usage is TRBJ2-1, with 9 bases identical to TRBD2. Trimming removed 3 bases from V and 8 bases from J; junction bases left unmatched: 8. Germline loops: CDR1 MNHNS, CDR2 SASEGT. CDR3 size: 15 residues. The CDR3 DNA is TGTGCCAGCAGTGAGAGTAGCGGGGGTCCGGATGAGCAGTTCTTC. This codes for CASSESSGGPDEQFF.

This clonotype was observed many times. The chain couples TRBV4-1 to TRBJ2-5, with TRBD1 matching over 10 bases. V dropped 3 bases and J dropped 2; count of bases not matched to a gene: 21. Germline V gives CDR1 MGHRA, CDR2 YSYEKL. The length of the CDR3 is 21 residues. The DNA of the CDR3 is TGCGCCAGCAGCCAGGGCCGGGGGACAGGGGAACTAATCGGCGCTCAAGAGACCCAGTACTTC. Encoded protein: CASSQGRGTGELIGAQETQYF.

In this sample, this clonotype turned up many times. The chain is built from TRBV20-1 and TRBJ1-2; possibly TRBD1 for D (5 bases). Trimming took off 6 bases at V and 2 bases at J, with 19 bases between the two ends. CDR1 and CDR2 (germline): DFQATT, SNEGSKA (reference sequence). CDR3 length: 15 residues. The chain's CDR3 is CSAMSRAEGNYGYTF. Written as DNA, the CDR3 is TGCAGTGCCATGTCCAGGGCCGAAGGGAACTATGGCTACACCTTC.

This clonotype was picked up a small number of times. This chain links TRBV6-1 with TRBJ2-7; D may be TRBD1 or TRBD2 (5 bases each). V dropped 5 bases and J dropped 3 bases, with 11 bases sitting between them. The CDR3 is 13 residues long. CDR1 MNHNS and CDR2 SASEGT come from the germline V gene. CDR3 nucleotides: TGTGCCAGCAGTCCCCGTGGGGGCTACGAGCAGTACGTC. Its protein product is CASSPRGGYEQYV.

There are many counts of this clonotype. The chain's CDR3 is CASRAVRGDTQYF. DNA of the CDR3: TGTGCCAGCAGGGCAGTCAGGGGAGATACGCAGTATTTT. The chain carries TRBV6-5 and TRBJ2-3, with D perhaps TRBD1 (6 bases). Germline loops: CDR1 MNHEY, CDR2 SVGAGI. The V end lost 6 bases, the J end lost 5 bases, and 12 bases lay between the germline ends. The CDR3 has 13 amino acids.

About this clonotype: Relative to the germline gene, one junction end is altered; a read error may explain this. The gene calls are TRBV12-3 or TRBV12-4 and TRBJ2-3, with D maybe TRBD1 (6 bases). This CDR3 contains 19 residues. The CDR3 DNA reads TGTACCAGCAGTTTATTTCAAATGTCGTACAGGGATTTCACAGATACGCAGTATTTT. Protein: CTSSLFQMSYRDFTDTQYF.